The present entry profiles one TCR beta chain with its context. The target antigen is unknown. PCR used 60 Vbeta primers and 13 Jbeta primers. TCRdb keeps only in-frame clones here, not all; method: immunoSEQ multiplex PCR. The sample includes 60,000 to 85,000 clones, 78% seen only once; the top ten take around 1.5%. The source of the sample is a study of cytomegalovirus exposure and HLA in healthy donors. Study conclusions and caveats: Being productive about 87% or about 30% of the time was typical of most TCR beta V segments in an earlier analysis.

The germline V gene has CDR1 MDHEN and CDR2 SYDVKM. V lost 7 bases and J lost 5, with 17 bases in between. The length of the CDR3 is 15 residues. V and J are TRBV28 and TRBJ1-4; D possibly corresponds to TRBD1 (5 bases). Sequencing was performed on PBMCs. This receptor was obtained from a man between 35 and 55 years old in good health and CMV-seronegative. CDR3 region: CASIGYPRVNEKLFF. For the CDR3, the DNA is TGTGCCAGCATCGGATATCCCAGGGTAAATGAAAAACTGTTTTTT.